The present entry profiles one T cell receptor beta chain with its context. The CDR3 has 16 amino acids. The V gene's germline CDR1 is KGHSH and CDR2 LQKENI. Trimming removed 0 bases from V and 8 bases from J, with 16 bases in between. This sample was taken from a study of shared clonotypes between healthy human individuals. Assay: immunoSEQ multiplex PCR; the TCRdb copy retains only in-frame clones and omits some. The sample carries a few million clones, approximately 94% recorded once. This receptor was obtained from a man aged 18 to 29 in good health. The specimen sequenced was naive CD4+ T cells sorted from blood. Subset of the sample: CD45RA+ positively selected. The chain couples TRBV18 to TRBJ1-4; D may be TRBD1 (5 bases). For the CDR3, the DNA is TGTGCCAGCTCACCACCGTCGTTGGGGGATGGCGAAAAACTGTTTTTT. This encodes CASSPPSLGDGEKLFF.